Sequencing of this TCR beta chain was carried out in a study of circulating CD8 cells and anti-PD-1 response in melanoma. Overall study: Of 13 patients, seven got anti-PD-1 first and six had prior therapy.

Study-level findings and limits: Diversity ranked highest in DNEG and lowest in TIGIT subsets. Peptide assays on expanded sorted subsets replaced tumor-based reactivity testing.

For this clonotype: As yet, its antigen is unknown. A junction boundary mismatches the germline segment, possibly from a read error.

Sorting of live CD3+CD8+TCRalphabeta+ cells by PD-1 and/or TIGIT gave four subsets. Germline values: CDR1 SGHNT, CDR2 YYREEE (reference sequence). The CDR3 is 15 amino acids. Using approximately 14 ng of total RNA, TCR libraries were made with the QIAseq Immune Repertoire TCR panel. Using its own MiXCR run on the reads, TCRdb lists one record per CDR3 protein. The sample shows about 300 distinct CDR3 sequences, 3.5% to 4.5% of them seen only once. The TCR was taken from a human donor with melanoma. This material consisted of CD8+ T cells from PBMCs, taken at baseline or after one month of anti-PD-1 therapy (not recorded which). The chain carries TRBV5-4 and TRBJ2-7, with D tentatively TRBD2 (5 bases). The CDR3 DNA reads as TGTGCCAGCAGCCATTCCGACGGGATCCCGTACGGGCAGTACTTC. Encoded protein: CASSHSDGIPYGQYF.